The present TCR beta chain was sequenced within a study of PD-1 blockade in classical Hodgkin lymphoma. Using immunoSEQ multiplex PCR, the repertoire was profiled, and TCRdb retains in-frame clones only, with some absent. This table holds 100,000 to 120,000 clones, more than 70% found once. The V gene lost 5 bases and the J gene lost 5 bases, with 13 bases spanning the gap. The CDR3 sequence is 13 residues long. Germline-derived CDR1 and CDR2 are SGHNT and YYREEE (reference sequence). Sample time point: cycle 4 day 1 (C4D1), after less than seven weeks of nivolumab. Each and every patient relapsed after autologous stem cell transplantation, and patients got differing brentuximab vedotin exposure.

Sample: peripheral blood mononuclear cells (PBMCs), taken before the fourth cycle of nivolumab. This TCR was sampled from a human donor with classical Hodgkin lymphoma. The chain employs TRBV5-4 and TRBJ1-2; possibly TRBD1 for D (6 bases). The CDR3 loop reads CASRTDRIYGYTF. Written as DNA, the CDR3 is TGTGCCAGCAGGACGGACAGAATATATGGCTACACCTTC.